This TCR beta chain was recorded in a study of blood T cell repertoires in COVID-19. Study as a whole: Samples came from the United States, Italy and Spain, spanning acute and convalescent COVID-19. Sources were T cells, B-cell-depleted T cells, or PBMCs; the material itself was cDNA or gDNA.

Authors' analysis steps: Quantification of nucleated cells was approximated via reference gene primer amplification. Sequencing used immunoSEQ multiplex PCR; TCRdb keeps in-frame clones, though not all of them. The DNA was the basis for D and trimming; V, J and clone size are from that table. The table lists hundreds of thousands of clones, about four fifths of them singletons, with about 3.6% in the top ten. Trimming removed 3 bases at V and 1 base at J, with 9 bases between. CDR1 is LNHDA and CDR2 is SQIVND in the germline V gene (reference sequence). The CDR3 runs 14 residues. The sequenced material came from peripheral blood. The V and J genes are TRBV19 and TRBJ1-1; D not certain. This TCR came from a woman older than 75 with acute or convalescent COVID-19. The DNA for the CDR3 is TGTGCCAGTAGTATCGGAGGAACGAACACTGAAGCTTTCTTT. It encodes CASSIGGTNTEAFF.